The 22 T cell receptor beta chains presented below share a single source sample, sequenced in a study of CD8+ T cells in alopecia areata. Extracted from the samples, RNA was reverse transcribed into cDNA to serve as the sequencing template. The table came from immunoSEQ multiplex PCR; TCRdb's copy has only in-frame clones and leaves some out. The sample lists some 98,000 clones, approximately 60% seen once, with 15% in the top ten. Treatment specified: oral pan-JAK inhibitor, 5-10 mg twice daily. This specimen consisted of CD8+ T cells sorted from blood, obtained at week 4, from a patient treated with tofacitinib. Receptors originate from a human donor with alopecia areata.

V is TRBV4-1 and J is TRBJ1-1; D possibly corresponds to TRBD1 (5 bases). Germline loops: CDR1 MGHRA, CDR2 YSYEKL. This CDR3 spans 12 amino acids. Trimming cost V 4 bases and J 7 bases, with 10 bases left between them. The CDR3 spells CASSPMGDEAFF. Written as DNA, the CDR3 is TGCGCCAGCAGCCCTATGGGGGATGAAGCTTTCTTT.

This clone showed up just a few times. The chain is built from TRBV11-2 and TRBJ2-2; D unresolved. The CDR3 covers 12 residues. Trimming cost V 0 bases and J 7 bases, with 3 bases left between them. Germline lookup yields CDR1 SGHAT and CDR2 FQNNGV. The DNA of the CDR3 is TGTGCCAGCAGCTTAGAGGGCGGGGAGCTGTTTTTT. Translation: CASSLEGGELFF. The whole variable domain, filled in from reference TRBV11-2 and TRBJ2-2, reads EAGVAQSPRYKIIEKRQSVAFWCNPISGHATLYWYQQILGQGPKLLIQFQNNGVVDDSQLPKDRFSAERLKGVDSTLKIQPAKLEDSAVYLCASSLEGGELFFGEGSRLTVL.

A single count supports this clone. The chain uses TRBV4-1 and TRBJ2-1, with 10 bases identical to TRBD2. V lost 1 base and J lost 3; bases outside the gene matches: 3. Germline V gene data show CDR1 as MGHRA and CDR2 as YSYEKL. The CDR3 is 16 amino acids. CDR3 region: CASSQVTSGFYNEQFF. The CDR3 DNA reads TGCGCCAGCAGCCAAGTGACTAGCGGGTTCTACAATGAGCAGTTCTTC.

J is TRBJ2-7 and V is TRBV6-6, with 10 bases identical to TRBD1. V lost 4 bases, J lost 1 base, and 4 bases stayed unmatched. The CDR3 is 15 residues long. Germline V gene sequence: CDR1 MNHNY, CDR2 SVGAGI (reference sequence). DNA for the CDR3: TGTGCCAGCAGTTCGCCGGGACAGGGGTCCTACGAGCAGTACTTC. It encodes CASSSPGQGSYEQYF.

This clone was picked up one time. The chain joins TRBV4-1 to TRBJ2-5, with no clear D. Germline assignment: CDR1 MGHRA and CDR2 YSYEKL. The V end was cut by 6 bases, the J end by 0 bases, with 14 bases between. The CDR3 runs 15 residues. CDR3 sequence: CASSLSAMYQETQYF. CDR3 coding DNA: TGCGCCAGCAGTCTCAGTGCTATGTACCAAGAGACCCAGTACTTC.

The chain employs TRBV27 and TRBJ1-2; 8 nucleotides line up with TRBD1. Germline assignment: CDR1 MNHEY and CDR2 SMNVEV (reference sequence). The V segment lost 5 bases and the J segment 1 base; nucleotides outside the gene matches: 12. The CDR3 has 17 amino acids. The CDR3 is CASSPFLGQGRNYGYTF. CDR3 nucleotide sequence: TGTGCCAGCAGTCCCTTCCTCGGACAGGGACGTAACTATGGCTACACCTTC.

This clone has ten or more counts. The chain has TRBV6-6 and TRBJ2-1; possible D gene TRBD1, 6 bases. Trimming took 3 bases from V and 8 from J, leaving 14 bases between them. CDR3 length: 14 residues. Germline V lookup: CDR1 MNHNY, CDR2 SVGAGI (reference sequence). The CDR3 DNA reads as TGTGCCAGCAGTTATTCCGGGACAAGCGATGAGCAGTTCTTC. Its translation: CASSYSGTSDEQFF.

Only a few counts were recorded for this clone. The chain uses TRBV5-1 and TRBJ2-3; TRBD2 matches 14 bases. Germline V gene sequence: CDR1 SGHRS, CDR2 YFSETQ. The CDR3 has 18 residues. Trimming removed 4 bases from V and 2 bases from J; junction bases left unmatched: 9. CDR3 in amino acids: CASSPGTSGGETTDTQYF. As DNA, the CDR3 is TGCGCCAGCAGCCCCGGGACTAGCGGGGGCGAAACCACAGATACGCAGTATTTT.

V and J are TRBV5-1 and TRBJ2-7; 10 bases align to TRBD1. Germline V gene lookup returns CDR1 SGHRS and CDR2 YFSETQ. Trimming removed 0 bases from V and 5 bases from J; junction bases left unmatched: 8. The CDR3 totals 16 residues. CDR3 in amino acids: CASSLGSDRGWNEQYF. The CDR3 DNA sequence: TGCGCCAGCAGCTTGGGTTCGGACAGGGGGTGGAACGAGCAGTACTTC.

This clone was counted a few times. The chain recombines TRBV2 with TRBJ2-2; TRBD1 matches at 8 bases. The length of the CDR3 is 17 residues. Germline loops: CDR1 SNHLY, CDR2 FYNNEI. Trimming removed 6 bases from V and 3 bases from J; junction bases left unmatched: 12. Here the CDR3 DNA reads TGTGCCAGCAGCCAACCGGGGGAACAGGGGGACACCGGGGAGCTGTTTTTT. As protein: CASSQPGEQGDTGELFF.

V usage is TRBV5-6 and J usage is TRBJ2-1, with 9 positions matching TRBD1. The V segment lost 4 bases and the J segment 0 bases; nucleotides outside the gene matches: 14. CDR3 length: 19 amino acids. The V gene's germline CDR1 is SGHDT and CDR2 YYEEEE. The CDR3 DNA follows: TGTGCCAGCAGCGGGAGGGGACAGGGCCCGATATTCTCCTACAATGAGCAGTTCTTC. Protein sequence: CASSGRGQGPIFSYNEQFF.

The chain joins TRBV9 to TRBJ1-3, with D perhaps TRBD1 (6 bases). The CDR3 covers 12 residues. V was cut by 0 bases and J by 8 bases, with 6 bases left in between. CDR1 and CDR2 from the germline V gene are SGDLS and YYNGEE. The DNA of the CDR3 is TGTGCCAGCAGCGTAGAGGGGGACACCATATATTTT. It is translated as CASSVEGDTIYF.

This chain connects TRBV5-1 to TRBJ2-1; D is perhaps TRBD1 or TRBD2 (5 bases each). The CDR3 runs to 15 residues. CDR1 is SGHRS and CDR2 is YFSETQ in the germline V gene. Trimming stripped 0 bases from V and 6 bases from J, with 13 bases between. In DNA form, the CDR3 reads TGCGCCAGCAGCTTGGGGTGGGACCCAGGCAATGAGCAGTTCTTC. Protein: CASSLGWDPGNEQFF.

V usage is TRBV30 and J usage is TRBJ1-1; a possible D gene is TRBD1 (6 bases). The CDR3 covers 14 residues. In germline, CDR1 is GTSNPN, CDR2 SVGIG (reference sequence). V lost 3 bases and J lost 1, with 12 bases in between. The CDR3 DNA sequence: TGTGCCTGGAGCCGGGGACAACGGAACACTGAAGCTTTCTTT. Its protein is CAWSRGQRNTEAFF. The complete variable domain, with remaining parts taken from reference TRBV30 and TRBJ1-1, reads SQTIHQWPATLVQPVGSPLSLECTVEGTSNPNLYWYRQAAGRGLQLLFYSVGIGQISSEVPQNLSASRPQDRQFILSSKKLLLSDSGFYLCAWSRGQRNTEAFFGQGTRLTVV.

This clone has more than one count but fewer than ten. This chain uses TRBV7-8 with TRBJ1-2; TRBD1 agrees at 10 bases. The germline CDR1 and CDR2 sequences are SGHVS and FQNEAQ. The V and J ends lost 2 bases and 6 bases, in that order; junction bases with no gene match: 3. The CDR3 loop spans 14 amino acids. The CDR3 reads CASSLPGTGDGYTF. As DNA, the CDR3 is TGTGCCAGCAGCTTACCCGGGACAGGGGATGGCTACACCTTC.

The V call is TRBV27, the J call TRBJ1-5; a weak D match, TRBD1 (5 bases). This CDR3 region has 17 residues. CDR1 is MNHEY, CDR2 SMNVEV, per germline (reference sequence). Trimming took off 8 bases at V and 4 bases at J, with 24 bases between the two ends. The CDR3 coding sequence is TGTGCCAGCGCGGTCCACCCTAGTGATAGGGGTAATCAGCCCCAGCATTTT. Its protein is CASAVHPSDRGNQPQHF.

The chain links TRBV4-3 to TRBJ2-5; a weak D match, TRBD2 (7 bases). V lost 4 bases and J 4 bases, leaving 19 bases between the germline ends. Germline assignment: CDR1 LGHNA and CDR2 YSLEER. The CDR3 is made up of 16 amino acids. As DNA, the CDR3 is TGCGCCAGCAGCCCCCTCCGGGGGGCCGGGGGAGAGACCCAGTACTTC. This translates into CASSPLRGAGGETQYF.

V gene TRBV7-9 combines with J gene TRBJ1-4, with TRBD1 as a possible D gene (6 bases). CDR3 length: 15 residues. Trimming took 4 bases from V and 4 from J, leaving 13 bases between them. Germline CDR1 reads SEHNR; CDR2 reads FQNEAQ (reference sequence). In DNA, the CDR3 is TGTGCCAGCAGCTCAAAGCAGGGGTATAATGAAAAACTGTTTTTT. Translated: CASSSKQGYNEKLFF.

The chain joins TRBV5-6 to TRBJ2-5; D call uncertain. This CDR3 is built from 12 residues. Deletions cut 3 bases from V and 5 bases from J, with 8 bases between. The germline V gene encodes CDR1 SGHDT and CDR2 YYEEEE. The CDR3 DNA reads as TGTGCCAGCAGCTCCTGGTTGGAGACCCAGTACTTC. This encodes CASSSWLETQYF.

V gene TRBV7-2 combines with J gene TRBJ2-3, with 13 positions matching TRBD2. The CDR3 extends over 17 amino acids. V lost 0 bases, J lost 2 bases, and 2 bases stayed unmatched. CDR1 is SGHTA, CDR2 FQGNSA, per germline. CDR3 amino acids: CASSLAGLAGDTDTQYF. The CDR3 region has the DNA TGTGCCAGCAGCTTAGCCGGACTAGCGGGAGACACAGATACGCAGTATTTT.

This CDR3 is CASSHLEASYTDTQYF. CDR3 sequence (DNA): TGTGCCAGCAGTCACCTGGAGGCCAGTTACACAGATACGCAGTATTTT. This chain connects TRBV11-2 to TRBJ2-3, with a weak D call TRBD2 (5 bases). The CDR3 consists of 16 residues. Germline assignment: CDR1 SGHAT and CDR2 FQNNGV. V lost 6 bases and J lost 2, with 18 bases in between.

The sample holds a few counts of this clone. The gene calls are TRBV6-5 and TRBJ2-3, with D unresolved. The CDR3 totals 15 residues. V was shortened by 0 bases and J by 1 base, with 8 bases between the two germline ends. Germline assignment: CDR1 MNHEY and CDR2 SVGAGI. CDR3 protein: CASSYSSSGTDTQYF. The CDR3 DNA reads TGTGCCAGCAGTTACTCGAGTTCGGGCACAGATACGCAGTATTTT.